This is a list of T cell receptor beta chains from one sample in a study of technical replicates of blood from a handful of donors. Profiled with immunoSEQ multiplex PCR; TCRdb holds only in-frame clones, not every one. This table has fewer than 12,000 clones, roughly 94% appearing once. Sequenced sample: PBMCs. The receptor source for this set is a human donor in good health. CDR3s include the opening cysteine and the closing phenylalanine or tryptophan. A D gene is named only where the DNA matches it firmly. The size field is filled for only some rows; it gives once, few, many or a size class.

TGTGCCAGCAGCCGTATTTTAGACACTGAAGCTTTCTTT,CASSRILDTEAFF,TRBJ1-1,NA,TRBV16,NA
TGTGCCAGCAGCCAACAGGGTACTGAAGCTTTCTTT,CASSQQGTEAFF,TRBJ1-1,NA,TRBV4-2,NA
TGTGCCAGTAGTATTGCTGCGGGCTCCTACAATGAGCAGTTCTTC,CASSIAAGSYNEQFF,TRBJ2-1,NA,TRBV19,NA
TGTGCCAGCAGCGTAGCTACAATGGCTAGCGGAACAGATACGCAGTATTTT,CASSVATMASGTDTQYF,TRBJ2-3,TRBD2,TRBV9,NA
TGTGCCACCAGCAGAGATAGTCCGGACAGGGACGGCTACACCTTC,CATSRDSPDRDGYTF,TRBJ1-2,TRBD1,TRBV15,NA
TGCAGCGTCCCCGGGGGGACAGGGGTGGGCACAGATACGCAGTATTTT,CSVPGGTGVGTDTQYF,TRBJ2-3,TRBD1,TRBV29-1,NA
TGTGCCAGCACTATATCGGGGCAGGGGGCGGGCCATGAGCAGTTCTTC,CASTISGQGAGHEQFF,TRBJ2-1,TRBD1,TRBV7-8,NA
TGTGCCTGGAGTAGGGGGATGAACACTGAAGCTTTCTTT,CAWSRGMNTEAFF,TRBJ1-1,NA,TRBV30,few
TGTGCCAGCAGCGTAGCTGGGACAGGGAATGAGCAGTTCTTC,CASSVAGTGNEQFF,TRBJ2-1,TRBD1,TRBV9,NA
TGTGCCAGCAGTCGGAATACCGGGACACTTCATCAGCCCCAGCATTTT,CASSRNTGTLHQPQHF,TRBJ1-5,NA,TRBV27,NA
TGTGCCAGCAGTTTGCAGGGTGGAACTGAAGCTTTCTTT,CASSLQGGTEAFF,TRBJ1-1,NA,TRBV28,NA
TGTGCCTGGACCTTAGGGGACAGGGGTCGGCAGTACTTC,CAWTLGDRGRQYF,TRBJ2-7,TRBD1,TRBV30,NA
TGCGCCAGCTCAGGGAACAACGAGCAGTACTTC,CASSGNNEQYF,TRBJ2-7,NA,TRBV10-2,NA
TGTGCCAGCAGTCAACAGGGTTCGGGAAACACCATATATTTT,CASSQQGSGNTIYF,TRBJ1-3,NA,TRBV6-6,NA
TGTGCCAGTAGTTCAGGATTACAGGGCTGGGAGACCCAGTACTTC,CASSSGLQGWETQYF,TRBJ2-5,NA,TRBV19,NA
TGCGCCAGCAGTGAGTCGAGCGGTGCGGCGAACACTGAAGCTTTCTTT,CASSESSGAANTEAFF,TRBJ1-1,NA,TRBV10-1,NA
TGTGCCAGCAGCCAAGGACTTCGCACAGATACGCAGTATTTT,CASSQGLRTDTQYF,TRBJ2-3,NA,TRBV6-4,NA
TGTGCCAGCACCCCTGCGGGGGGAGCCGGGGAGACCCAGTACTTC,CASTPAGGAGETQYF,TRBJ2-5,TRBD2,TRBV7-2,NA
TGTGCCAGCTCACCGCGCGGACTAGCGGATTCCTACGAGCAGTACTTC,CASSPRGLADSYEQYF,TRBJ2-7,TRBD2,TRBV18,NA
TGTGCCAGCAGCCTTACCAACGGTGAAACCTACAATGAGCAGTTCTTC,CASSLTNGETYNEQFF,TRBJ2-1,NA,TRBV4-2,once
TGCGCCAGCAGCTTTCGTAGCGGGCCTCCCTACAATGAGCAGTTCTTC,CASSFRSGPPYNEQFF,TRBJ2-1,TRBD2,TRBV5-1,NA
TGTGCCAGCAGCTCCCCCTTCGACTGGCCCGAAAGGGGGGAGACCCAGTACTTC,CASSSPFDWPERGETQYF,TRBJ2-5,NA,TRBV7-2,NA
TGCGCCAGCAGCTTTACGACAGGGTCGGAGGACGAGCAGTACTTC,CASSFTTGSEDEQYF,TRBJ2-7,TRBD1,TRBV5-1,NA
TGCGCCAGCAGATCCAGGGGGGACACTGAAGCTTTCTTT,CASRSRGDTEAFF,TRBJ1-1,TRBD1,TRBV10-1,NA
TGTGCCGGAGGGACAGGGGGCTCTGGGGCCAACGTCCTGACTTTC,CAGGTGGSGANVLTF,TRBJ2-6,TRBD1,TRBV7-9,NA
TGCAGCGTGTTTAGCGGGGACGCACAAGAGACCCAGTACTTC,CSVFSGDAQETQYF,TRBJ2-5,TRBD2,TRBV29-1,once
TGTGCCAGCAGCCAAGTTTCAGGGGGCCTACAGCCCCAGCATTTT,CASSQVSGGLQPQHF,TRBJ1-5,TRBD1,TRBV4-2,NA
TGCGCCAGCAGCCCACTAGCGGGGCCGGAGAATGAGCAGTTCTTC,CASSPLAGPENEQFF,TRBJ2-1,TRBD2,TRBV5-1,NA
TGTGCCAGCAGTGTCGGGTCGAACACTGAAGCTTTCTTT,CASSVGSNTEAFF,TRBJ1-1,NA,TRBV25-1,NA
TGTGCCTGGAGTTCAGGGGAGGGAAACACCATATATTTT,CAWSSGEGNTIYF,TRBJ1-3,NA,TRBV30,NA
TGTGCCAGCAGCTTAGCCGGGACTGGAATAAACAATGAGCAGTTCTTC,CASSLAGTGINNEQFF,TRBJ2-1,NA,TRBV11-1,NA
TGTGCCAGCAGAAAAGAACTAGCTTCCAATGAGCAGTTCTTC,CASRKELASNEQFF,TRBJ2-1,NA,TRBV6-1,NA
TGCGCCAGCAGCTTTGAGGGAGGTAGCACAGATACGCAGTATTTT,CASSFEGGSTDTQYF,TRBJ2-3,NA,TRBV5-1,NA
TGCGCCAGCAGCTGGAGCCTGGACACGGCCTACGAGCAGTACTTC,CASSWSLDTAYEQYF,TRBJ2-7,NA,TRBV5-1,NA
TGTGCCAGCAGCGTAGCTCAGCGGGACACAGATACGCAGTATTTT,CASSVAQRDTDTQYF,TRBJ2-3,TRBD2,TRBV9,NA
TGTGCCAGCAGCCACTCACCGGGACAGGGGGCCGACGAGCAGTACTTC,CASSHSPGQGADEQYF,TRBJ2-7,TRBD1,TRBV4-2,NA
TGTGCCAGCAGTTTGCGGGAGGGCCTATACGAGCAGTACTTC,CASSLREGLYEQYF,TRBJ2-7,TRBD2,TRBV27,NA
TGTGCCAGCAGTTACGGGCTAGCGGGGCCCACAGATACGCAGTATTTT,CASSYGLAGPTDTQYF,TRBJ2-3,TRBD2,TRBV6-5,NA
TGTGCCAGCAGCTTGGCCCGGACAGAGAAAGAGACCCAGTACTTC,CASSLARTEKETQYF,TRBJ2-5,NA,TRBV5-6,NA
TGTGCCAGCAGCCCTTCAAGCGGGAGGGGCTACGAGCAGTACTTC,CASSPSSGRGYEQYF,TRBJ2-7,TRBD2,TRBV2,once
TGTGCCAGCAGCGCGTCGACAGGGAGGAAGGTGGGCTATGGCTACACCTTC,CASSASTGRKVGYGYTF,TRBJ1-2,TRBD1,TRBV9,NA
TGTGCCAGTAGTATAGAGGGAGTCATGAACACTGAAGCTTTCTTT,CASSIEGVMNTEAFF,TRBJ1-1,NA,TRBV19,NA
TGTGCCAGCAGCTACGGCCCGACTAGCGGGATGGGGCTTGAGGGGACCCAGTACTTC,CASSYGPTSGMGLEGTQYF,TRBJ2-5,TRBD2,TRBV7-2,NA
TGTGCCACCAGCAGAGATCAGGGCGGGAGTGCAGATACGCAGTATTTT,CATSRDQGGSADTQYF,TRBJ2-3,TRBD2,TRBV15,NA
TGTGCCAGCAGCCGGGGGGGGGCAGAAAGCTCCTACGAGCAGTACTTC,CASSRGGAESSYEQYF,TRBJ2-7,TRBD2,TRBV5-4,NA
TGTGCCAGCAGCTTAGATGCCAGGGGGTATTCCTATGGCTACACCTTC,CASSLDARGYSYGYTF,TRBJ1-2,TRBD1,TRBV11-2,NA
TGTGCCAGCAGTTACCAGGGGGCCCACGAGCAGTACTTC,CASSYQGAHEQYF,TRBJ2-7,TRBD1,TRBV27,NA
TGTGCCAGCAGCTTGACAGGGTCTGGAAACACCATATATTTT,CASSLTGSGNTIYF,TRBJ1-3,NA,TRBV12-1,NA
TGTGCCTGGAGTTCTCAGGGGGGATCCACTGAAGCTTTCTTT,CAWSSQGGSTEAFF,TRBJ1-1,TRBD1,TRBV30,NA
TGTGCCAGCAGCCCCTCCCGGTACGAGCAGTACTTC,CASSPSRYEQYF,TRBJ2-7,NA,TRBV7-2,NA
TGTGCCAGCAGCCCCCAGGGCTCAGGTCAGCCCCAGCATTTT,CASSPQGSGQPQHF,TRBJ1-5,NA,TRBV9,NA
TGTGCCAGCAGGGGGGGTGGTACTGGGGCCAACGTCCTGACTTTC,CASRGGGTGANVLTF,TRBJ2-6,NA,TRBV6-1,NA